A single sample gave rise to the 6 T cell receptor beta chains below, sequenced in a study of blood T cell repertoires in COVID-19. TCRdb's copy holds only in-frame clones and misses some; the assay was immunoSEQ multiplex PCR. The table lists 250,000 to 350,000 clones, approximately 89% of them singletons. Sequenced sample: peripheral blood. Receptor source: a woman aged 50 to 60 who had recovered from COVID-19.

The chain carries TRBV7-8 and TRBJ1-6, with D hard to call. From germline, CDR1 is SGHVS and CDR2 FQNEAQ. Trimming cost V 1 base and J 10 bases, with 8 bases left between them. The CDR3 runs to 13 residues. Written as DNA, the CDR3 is TGTGCCAGCAGCTTAGAGCGAAACTCACCCCTCCACTTT. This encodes CASSLERNSPLHF.

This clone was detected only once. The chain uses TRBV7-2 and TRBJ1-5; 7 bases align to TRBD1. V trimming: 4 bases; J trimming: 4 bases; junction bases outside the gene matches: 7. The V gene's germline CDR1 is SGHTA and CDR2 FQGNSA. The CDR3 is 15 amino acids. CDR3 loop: CASSSATGRNQPQHF. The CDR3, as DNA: TGTGCCAGCAGCTCAGCGACAGGGAGGAATCAGCCCCAGCATTTT.

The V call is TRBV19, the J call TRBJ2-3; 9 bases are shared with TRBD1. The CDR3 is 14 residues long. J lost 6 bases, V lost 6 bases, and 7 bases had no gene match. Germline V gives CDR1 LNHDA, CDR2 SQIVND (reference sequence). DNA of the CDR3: TGTGCCAGTAGCAACAGGGGGCGGGCTGATACGCAGTATTTT. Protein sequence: CASSNRGRADTQYF.

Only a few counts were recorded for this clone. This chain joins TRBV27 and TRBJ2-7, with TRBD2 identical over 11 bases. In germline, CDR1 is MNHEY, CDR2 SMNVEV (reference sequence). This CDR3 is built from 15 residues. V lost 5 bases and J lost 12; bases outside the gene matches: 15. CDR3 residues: CASSTVTSGIFSPYF. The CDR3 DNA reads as TGTGCCAGCAGTACGGTGACTAGCGGGATATTCTCACCGTACTTC.

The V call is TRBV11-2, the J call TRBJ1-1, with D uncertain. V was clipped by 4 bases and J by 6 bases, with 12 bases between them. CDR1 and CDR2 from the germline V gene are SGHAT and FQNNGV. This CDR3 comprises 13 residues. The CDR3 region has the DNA TGTGCCAGCAGCTCGTCAAGAGGCGCTGAAGCTTTCTTT. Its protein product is CASSSSRGAEAFF.

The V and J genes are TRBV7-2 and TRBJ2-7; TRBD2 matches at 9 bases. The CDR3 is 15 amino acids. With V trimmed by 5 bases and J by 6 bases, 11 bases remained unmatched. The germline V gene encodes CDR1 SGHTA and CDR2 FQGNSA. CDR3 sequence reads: CASSPRLAEGSEQYF. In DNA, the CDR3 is TGTGCCAGCAGCCCCCGACTAGCGGAGGGGTCCGAGCAGTACTTC. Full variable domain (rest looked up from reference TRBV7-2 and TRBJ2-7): GAGVSQSPSNKVTEKGKDVELRCDPISGHTALYWYRQSLGQGLEFLIYFQGNSAPDKSGLPSDRFSAERTGGSVSTLTIQRTQQEDSAVYLCASSPRLAEGSEQYFGPGTRLTVT.